This T cell receptor (beta chain) appears in the sequencing data of a study of cytomegalovirus exposure and HLA in healthy donors. Use of 60 Vbeta and 13 Jbeta primers characterized the PCR. Profiling relied on immunoSEQ multiplex PCR, and the TCRdb table lists in-frame clones only, not all of them. The data contain around 300,000 clones, around 90% of them singletons. The CDR3 is 15 amino acids. CDR1 and CDR2 (germline): SGHNT, YYREEE (reference sequence). V was shortened by 2 bases and J by 2 bases, with 13 bases between the two germline ends. The chain is built from TRBV5-4 and TRBJ1-2; maybe TRBD1 (6 bases). This TCR derives from a woman aged 18 to 35 in good health and CMV-seronegative. Sequencing was carried out using PBMCs. CDR3: CASSLGLQGNYGYTF. CDR3 sequence (DNA): TGTGCCAGCAGCTTAGGATTGCAGGGGAACTATGGCTACACCTTC.